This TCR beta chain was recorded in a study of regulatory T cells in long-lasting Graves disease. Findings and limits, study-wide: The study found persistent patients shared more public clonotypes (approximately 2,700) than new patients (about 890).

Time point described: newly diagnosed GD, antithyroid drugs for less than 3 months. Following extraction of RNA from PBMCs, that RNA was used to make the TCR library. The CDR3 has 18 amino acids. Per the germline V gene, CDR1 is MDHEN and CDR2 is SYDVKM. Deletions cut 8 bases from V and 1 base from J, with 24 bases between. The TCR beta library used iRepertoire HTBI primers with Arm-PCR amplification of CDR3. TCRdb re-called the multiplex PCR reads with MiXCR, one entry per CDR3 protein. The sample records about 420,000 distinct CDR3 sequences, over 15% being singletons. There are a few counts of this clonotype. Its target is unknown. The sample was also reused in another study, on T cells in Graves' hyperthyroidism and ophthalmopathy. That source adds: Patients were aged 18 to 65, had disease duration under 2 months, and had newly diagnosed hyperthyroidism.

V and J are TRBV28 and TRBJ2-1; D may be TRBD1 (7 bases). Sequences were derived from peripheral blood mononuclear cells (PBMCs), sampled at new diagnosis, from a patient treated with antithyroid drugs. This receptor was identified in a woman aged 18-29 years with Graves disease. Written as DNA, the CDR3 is TGTGCCAGCGACACCGCGGCGCTACCAGGGGGGTCCTACAATGAGCAGTTCTTC. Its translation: CASDTAALPGGSYNEQFF.